These 6 T cell receptor beta chains share one sample of origin, sequenced in a study of shared clonotypes between healthy human individuals. Profiled with immunoSEQ multiplex PCR; TCRdb holds only in-frame clones, not every one. The sample lists some 2,400,000 clones; almost 96% were seen once. The sample consisted of naive CD4+ T cells sorted from blood. Subset noted: CD45RA+ positively selected. The receptors here all came from a young man in good health.

The genes are TRBV2 and TRBJ2-7; the D gene is possibly TRBD2 (5 bases). V was cut by 8 bases and J by 3 bases, with 20 bases left in between. Germline loops: CDR1 SNHLY, CDR2 FYNNEI. CDR3 size: 15 residues. CDR3 protein: CASPYHSGRRYEQYF. The CDR3 DNA is TGTGCCAGCCCTTACCACAGCGGCCGCCGCTACGAGCAGTACTTC. Full variable domain (rest looked up from reference TRBV2 and TRBJ2-7): EPEVTQTPSHQVTQMGQEVILRCVPISNHLYFYWYRQILGQKVEFLVSFYNNEISEKSEIFDDQFSVERPDGSNFTLKIRSTKLEDSAMYFCASPYHSGRRYEQYFGPGTRLTVT.

A note on this clone: The same CDR3 can be traced to other DNA sequences in this sample. V gene TRBV9 combines with J gene TRBJ1-4; D gene ambiguous. The germline V gene encodes CDR1 SGDLS and CDR2 YYNGEE. The V end was cut by 0 bases, the J end by 4 bases, with 10 bases between. This CDR3 has 15 residues. The CDR3 reads CASSVEVGSNEKLFF. For the CDR3, the DNA is TGTGCCAGCAGCGTAGAAGTCGGGAGTAATGAAAAACTGTTTTTT.

The chain links TRBV7-2 to TRBJ2-7; 8 positions agree with TRBD1. This CDR3 has 14 residues. Germline V lookup: CDR1 SGHTA, CDR2 FQGNSA. Trimming cost V 5 bases and J 0 bases; bases outside gene matches: 3. CDR3 bases: TGTGCCAGCAGCATGACAGGGGCCTCCTACGAGCAGTACTTC. Amino acid sequence: CASSMTGASYEQYF.

The chain combines TRBV2 with TRBJ1-1, with D hard to call. CDR3 length: 11 amino acids. Trimming cost V 6 bases and J 4 bases, with 6 bases left between them. Germline V gene lookup returns CDR1 SNHLY and CDR2 FYNNEI. CDR3 sequence: CASSQTTEAFF. Written as DNA, the CDR3 is TGTGCCAGCAGCCAAACCACTGAAGCTTTCTTT.

The V and J genes are TRBV5-1 and TRBJ1-1, with D possibly matching TRBD1 (5 bases). V was cut by 3 bases and J by 0 bases, with 15 bases left in between. The CDR3 sequence is 16 residues long. In germline, CDR1 is SGHRS, CDR2 YFSETQ. DNA for the CDR3: TGCGCCAGCAGCTGGGGAACGGGACCTTTGAACACTGAAGCTTTCTTT. Its protein product is CASSWGTGPLNTEAFF.

There are a few counts of this clone. This chain's CDR3 is CASSYGTGDYGYTF. CDR3 bases: TGTGCCAGCAGTTACGGGACAGGGGACTATGGCTACACCTTC. The J gene is TRBJ1-2, the V gene TRBV6-6; TRBD1 matches at 10 bases. This CDR3 contains 14 residues. Unmatched junction bases numbered 0, after V lost 2 bases and J lost 3 bases. The germline V gene encodes CDR1 MNHNY and CDR2 SVGAGI (reference sequence).